This TCR beta chain is from a study of T cell repertoires in cytomegalovirus infection. TCRdb fed the reads into MiXCR, producing one record per CDR3 protein. The profile shows about 180,000 distinct CDR3 sequences, about 18% of them singletons. The trim removed 4 bases at V and 8 bases at J, leaving 7 bases unmatched. This CDR3 spans 15 amino acids. Per the germline V gene, CDR1 is MNHNS and CDR2 is SASEGT. The rearrangement joins TRBV6-1 to TRBJ2-1; 11 bases are a match to TRBD2. The clonotype was recovered from a human donor in good health (CMV status not recorded). Some clones in this sample may be carry-over from other donors' samples. Material: CD8+ T cells from PBMCs. CDR3 residues: CASSALAGGGDEQFF. CDR3 sequence (DNA): TGTGCCAGCAGTGCCCTAGCGGGGGGAGGCGATGAGCAGTTCTTC.